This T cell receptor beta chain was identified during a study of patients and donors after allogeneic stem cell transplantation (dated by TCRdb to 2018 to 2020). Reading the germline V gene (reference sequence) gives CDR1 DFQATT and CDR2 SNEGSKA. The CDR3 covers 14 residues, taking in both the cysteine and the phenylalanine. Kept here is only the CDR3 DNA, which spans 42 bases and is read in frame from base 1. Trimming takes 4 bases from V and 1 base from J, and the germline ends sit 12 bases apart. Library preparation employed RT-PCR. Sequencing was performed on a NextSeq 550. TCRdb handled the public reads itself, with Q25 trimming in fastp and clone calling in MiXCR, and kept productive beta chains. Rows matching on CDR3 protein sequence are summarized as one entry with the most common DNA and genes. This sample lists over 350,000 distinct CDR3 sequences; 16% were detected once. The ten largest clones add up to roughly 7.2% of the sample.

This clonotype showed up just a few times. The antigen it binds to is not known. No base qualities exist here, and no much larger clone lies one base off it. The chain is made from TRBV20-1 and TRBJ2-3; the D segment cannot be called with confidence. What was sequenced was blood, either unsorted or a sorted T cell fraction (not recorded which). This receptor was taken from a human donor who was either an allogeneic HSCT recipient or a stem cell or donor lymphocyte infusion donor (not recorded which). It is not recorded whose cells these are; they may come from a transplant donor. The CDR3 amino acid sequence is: CSAIGIKGTDTQYF. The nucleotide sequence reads TGCAGTGCTATTGGTATCAAGGGCACAGATACGCAGTATTTT.